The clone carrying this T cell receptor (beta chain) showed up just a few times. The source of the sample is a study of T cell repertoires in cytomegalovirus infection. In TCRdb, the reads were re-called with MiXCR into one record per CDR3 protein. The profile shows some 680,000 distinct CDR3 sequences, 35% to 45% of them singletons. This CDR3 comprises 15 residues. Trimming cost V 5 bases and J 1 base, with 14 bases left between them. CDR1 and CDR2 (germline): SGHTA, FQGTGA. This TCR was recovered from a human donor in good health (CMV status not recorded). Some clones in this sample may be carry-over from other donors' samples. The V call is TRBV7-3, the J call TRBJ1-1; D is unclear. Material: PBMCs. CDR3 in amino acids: CASSMDRVQNTEAFF. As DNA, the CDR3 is TGTGCCAGCAGCATGGACCGGGTTCAGAACACTGAAGCTTTCTTT.